Following are 13 T cell receptor beta chains from one sample sequenced in a study of blood T cell repertoires in COVID-19. Only in-frame clones appear in the TCRdb table, and some are missing; sequencing was by immunoSEQ multiplex PCR. This sample has under 250,000 clones, with around 90% found just once. Sequences were obtained from peripheral blood. These receptors all come from a man aged 55 to 69 who had recovered from COVID-19.

The chain couples TRBV9 to TRBJ2-7, with 7 bases aligning to TRBD1. Germline V gene sequence: CDR1 SGDLS, CDR2 YYNGEE. This CDR3 has 15 residues. V shed 3 bases, J shed 5 bases, and the junction held 11 bases outside the gene matches. This CDR3 is CASSARGRTGDEQYF. As DNA, the CDR3 is TGTGCCAGCAGCGCCAGGGGAAGGACAGGAGACGAGCAGTACTTC.

This clone appeared a single time. The V and J genes are TRBV5-1 and TRBJ1-2, with D unresolved. The ends were cut back, 8 bases at V and 0 bases at J, with 11 bases in the middle. The germline V gene has CDR1 SGHRS and CDR2 YFSETQ. The CDR3 consists of 13 residues. The CDR3 here is CASTQETNYGYTF. The CDR3 DNA follows: TGCGCCAGTACCCAGGAAACTAACTATGGCTACACCTTC.

The chain couples TRBV6-5 to TRBJ2-1, with 12 bases matching TRBD2. With V trimmed by 11 bases and J by 6 bases, 5 bases remained unmatched. Per the germline V gene, CDR1 is MNHEY and CDR2 is SVGAGI. CDR3 length: 13 residues. The CDR3 bases are TGTGCCTGCCAACTAGCGGGAGGCAATGAGCAGTTCTTC. Encoded protein: CACQLAGGNEQFF.

The chain combines TRBV9 with TRBJ2-7; 7 positions match TRBD1. The V gene end was trimmed by 5 bases and the J gene end by 0 bases; junction bases not matched to a gene: 2. CDR1 and CDR2 from the germline V gene are SGDLS and YYNGEE. The CDR3 has 13 amino acids. The CDR3 loop reads CASRGDSSYEQYF. CDR3 nucleotide sequence: TGTGCCAGCAGGGGGGACAGCTCCTACGAGCAGTACTTC. Complete variable domain (other parts from reference TRBV9 and TRBJ2-7): DSGVTQTPKHLITATGQRVTLRCSPRSGDLSVYWYQQSLDQGLQFLIQYYNGEERAKGNILERFSAQQFPDLHSELNLSSLELGDSALYFCASRGDSSYEQYFGPGTRLTVT.

CDR3 residues: CASSYSGRNQPQHF. CDR3 DNA: TGTGCCAGCAGTTACTCGGGCAGGAATCAGCCCCAGCATTTT. The chain recombines TRBV6-5 with TRBJ1-5; the D is unclear. Trimming removed 0 bases from V and 4 bases from J, with 7 bases in between. Germline values: CDR1 MNHEY, CDR2 SVGAGI. There are 14 residues in the CDR3.

This chain links TRBV11-2 with TRBJ1-1; 7 nucleotides agree with TRBD1. The CDR3 spans 15 residues. Per the germline V gene, CDR1 is SGHAT and CDR2 is FQNNGV. V shed 3 bases and J 0 bases; nucleotides not matched to a gene: 4. The DNA of the CDR3 is TGTGCCAGCAGCTTCGGACAGGCGATGAACACTGAAGCTTTCTTT. Amino acids: CASSFGQAMNTEAFF.

V and J are TRBV5-1 and TRBJ2-5; 9 nucleotides match TRBD1. With V trimmed by 4 bases and J by 5 bases, 6 bases remained unmatched. The germline CDR1 and CDR2 sequences are SGHRS and YFSETQ. The CDR3 has 14 amino acids. CDR3 bases: TGCGCCAGCAGCAGGACAGGGGCTGGGGAGACCCAGTACTTC. As protein: CASSRTGAGETQYF.

The chain employs TRBV6-5 and TRBJ1-6, with a weak D call TRBD1 (5 bases). Germline V gene lookup returns CDR1 MNHEY and CDR2 SVGAGI. Trimming pared 7 bases from V and 9 bases from J, leaving 10 bases between. This CDR3 is 12 amino acids long. This chain's CDR3 is CASMGQGSPLHF. DNA for the CDR3: TGTGCCAGCATGGGTCAGGGTTCACCCCTCCACTTT.

The chain has TRBV9 and TRBJ2-5; TRBD2 agrees at 10 bases. The CDR3 is 13 residues long. The V gene's germline CDR1 is SGDLS and CDR2 YYNGEE. Trimming at V came to 6 bases and at J to 4 bases, leaving 3 bases not matched to a gene. CDR3 in DNA: TGTGCCAGCAAGCGGGAGGGAGGAGAGACCCAGTACTTC. Encoded protein: CASKREGGETQYF.

This chain connects TRBV5-6 to TRBJ1-4; tentative D call: TRBD1 (6 bases). V was clipped by 3 bases and J by 4 bases, with 7 bases between them. This CDR3 spans 13 amino acids. The germline gives CDR1 SGHDT, CDR2 YYEEEE. The chain's CDR3 is CASSWDNNEKLFF. CDR3 nucleotides: TGTGCCAGCAGCTGGGACAATAATGAAAAACTGTTTTTT.

The chain combines TRBV6-5 with TRBJ2-3; D may be TRBD2 (6 bases). The CDR3 covers 14 residues. Looked up from germline, CDR1 is MNHEY and CDR2 is SVGAGI. V shed 5 bases and J shed 8 bases, with 17 bases lying between them. The CDR3 coding sequence is TGTGCCAGCAGTCTCGGGACCACCGGGGGTACGCAGTATTTT. Translated, it gives CASSLGTTGGTQYF.

The chain couples TRBV20-1 to TRBJ1-5, with TRBD1 matching 7 bases. The CDR3 extends over 14 amino acids. Trimming took 5 bases from V and 1 from J; bases not matched to a gene: 5. The germline V gene has CDR1 DFQATT and CDR2 SNEGSKA (reference sequence). Here the CDR3 reads CSAGVGQSNQPQHF. CDR3 nucleotide sequence: TGCAGTGCTGGTGTGGGACAGAGCAATCAGCCCCAGCATTTT.

In DNA form, the CDR3 reads TGCGCCAGCAGCCCAAGAGTACAGTCGAACACCGGGGAGCTGTTTTTT. This gives the protein CASSPRVQSNTGELFF. The chain joins TRBV4-1 to TRBJ2-2; D is ambiguous. CDR3 length equals 16 residues. The V end lost 4 bases, the J end lost 0 bases, and 12 bases lay between the germline ends. Germline values: CDR1 MGHRA, CDR2 YSYEKL.